The 16 T cell receptor beta chains below come from one sample, sequenced in a study of T cells after yellow fever vaccination. TCRdb re-derived calls from the 5' RACE reads in MiXCR, one entry per CDR3 protein. The sample records about 180,000 distinct CDR3 sequences, roughly 6.2% being singletons. The sequences come from CD4+ T cells sorted from PBMCs, collected on the day of the first yellow fever vaccination. The receptors here all came from a man in his late teens or twenties who received the YFV17D yellow fever vaccine.

The gene calls are TRBV12-3 or TRBV12-4 and TRBJ2-3; D not resolved. The CDR3 runs to 12 residues. Trimming shortened V by 2 bases and J by 12 bases, and 12 bases separated the two germline ends. In DNA form, the CDR3 reads TGTGCCAGCAGTTTATCCCCTAGGTATCAGTATTTT. Translated: CASSLSPRYQYF.

This clonotype was observed many times. This chain connects TRBV12-3 or TRBV12-4 to TRBJ2-7, with 9 bases that match TRBD1. The CDR3 loop spans 14 amino acids. V lost 7 bases to trimming and J lost 7 bases; unmatched junction nucleotides: 11. Here the CDR3 reads CASTWGDRVGEQYF. The CDR3 bases are TGTGCCAGCACCTGGGGGGACAGGGTTGGGGAGCAGTACTTC.

The chain joins TRBV6-4 to TRBJ1-2; 9 bases are a match to TRBD1. J gave up 4 bases and V 7 bases, and 10 bases lay outside the gene matches. This CDR3 contains 15 residues. Germline values: CDR1 MRHNA, CDR2 SNTAGT. The CDR3 bases are TGTGCCAGCAAGCCACAGGGGGCCCTTCCCTATGGCTACACCTTC. Encoded protein: CASKPQGALPYGYTF.

This clonotype was observed a few times. CDR3 sequence: CASSRQGSNNYGYTF. The CDR3 DNA is TGTGCCAGCAGCCGACAGGGATCGAATAACTATGGCTACACCTTC. This chain connects TRBV7-2 to TRBJ1-2, with 7 bases lining up with TRBD1. J was trimmed by 1 base and V by 5 bases; bases with no gene match: 7. The CDR3 is 15 amino acids. In germline, CDR1 is SGHTA, CDR2 FQGNSA.

This chain joins TRBV3-1 and TRBJ1-2; D is uncertain. The CDR3 spans 15 residues. The germline V gene has CDR1 LGHDT and CDR2 YNNKEL (reference sequence). V was shortened by 4 bases and J by 1 base, with 13 bases between the two germline ends. Written as DNA, the CDR3 is TGTGCCAGCAGCCGAGTACTCAGGAGTAACTATGGCTACACCTTC. This sequence encodes CASSRVLRSNYGYTF.

This clonotype was counted only a few times. The DNA of the CDR3 is TGCAGTGCTAGAAGGACAGGGGTTTCCTACGAGCAGTACTTC. Amino acids: CSARRTGVSYEQYF. The V and J genes are TRBV20-1 and TRBJ2-7; 9 nucleotides agree with TRBD1. Trimming at V came to 2 bases and at J to 1 base, leaving 3 bases not matched to a gene. CDR3 length: 14 residues. Germline V gene lookup returns CDR1 DFQATT and CDR2 SNEGSKA (reference sequence).

This clonotype has a count of ten or more. This chain uses TRBV7-9 with TRBJ2-3, with D hard to call. Germline values: CDR1 SEHNR, CDR2 FQNEAQ (reference sequence). The CDR3 is 12 residues long. Trimming pared 8 bases from V and 2 bases from J, leaving 8 bases between. CDR3 sequence reads: CASLKITDTQYF. Written as DNA, the CDR3 is TGTGCCAGCCTGAAGATCACAGATACGCAGTATTTT.

This clonotype was detected ten times or more. J is TRBJ1-5 and V is TRBV12-3 or TRBV12-4, with D possibly matching TRBD1 (5 bases). CDR3 size: 16 residues. The ends were cut back, 6 bases at V and 2 bases at J, with 17 bases in the middle. The CDR3 coding sequence is TGTGCCAGCAGACCTGGGGGATCGGGCGGCAATCAGCCCCAGCATTTT. Its translation: CASRPGGSGGNQPQHF.

This chain links TRBV6-1 with TRBJ2-7; D gene uncertain. V dropped 3 bases and J dropped 4 bases, with 7 bases sitting between them. The CDR3 has 12 residues. Per germline, CDR1 MNHNS and CDR2 SASEGT. The CDR3 sequence is CASSETYYEQYF. The CDR3 DNA sequence: TGTGCCAGCAGTGAGACATATTACGAGCAGTACTTC.

The rearrangement joins TRBV7-2 to TRBJ2-1, with D uncertain. V was trimmed by 4 bases and J by 7 bases, leaving 8 bases between them. Germline CDR1 and CDR2: SGHTA and FQGNSA. CDR3 length equals 12 residues. CDR3 nucleotides: TGTGCCAGCAGCTCTTACAATAATGAGCAGTTCTTC. Encoded protein: CASSSYNNEQFF.

This clonotype was observed a handful of times. The chain couples TRBV7-9 to TRBJ1-5; a weak D match, TRBD1 (6 bases). The CDR3 spans 14 residues. Per the germline V gene, CDR1 is SEHNR and CDR2 is FQNEAQ (reference sequence). Trimming took off 2 bases at V and 8 bases at J, with 13 bases between the two ends. CDR3 coding DNA: TGTGCCAGCAGCTTAAGTCGGGGGGCTGAGCCCCAGCATTTT. Translation gives CASSLSRGAEPQHF.

This clonotype was seen ten or more times. The chain is built from TRBV7-6 and TRBJ2-2, with a possible D match to TRBD1 (6 bases). From germline, CDR1 is SGHVS and CDR2 FNYEAQ. V lost 3 bases and J lost 4, with 15 bases in between. There are 16 residues in the CDR3. The CDR3 DNA reads as TGTGCCAGCAGCTTGGCCAGGGGTCCGTTCACCGGGGAGCTGTTTTTT. Amino acids: CASSLARGPFTGELFF.

This rearrangement joins TRBV6-1 to TRBJ2-1; 8 nucleotides match TRBD1. The CDR3 spans 15 residues. Trimming removed 4 bases from V and 8 bases from J; junction bases left unmatched: 10. Germline CDR1 is MNHNS and CDR2 is SASEGT. The CDR3, as DNA: TGTGCCAGCAGTGCGCAGGGGGCGAGTCTTTATGAGCAGTTCTTC. It yields the protein CASSAQGASLYEQFF.

This chain connects TRBV20-1 to TRBJ1-2; tentatively, D is TRBD1 (5 bases). The CDR3 is made up of 12 amino acids. Germline-derived CDR1 and CDR2 are DFQATT and SNEGSKA (reference sequence). Trimming shortened V by 6 bases and J by 4 bases, and 12 bases separated the two germline ends. This CDR3 is CSAAGSFYGYTF. The DNA for the CDR3 is TGCAGTGCAGCAGGGAGTTTCTATGGCTACACCTTC.

This clonotype has a single count. V usage is TRBV18 and J usage is TRBJ1-5; the D is unclear. Germline loops: CDR1 KGHSH, CDR2 LQKENI. Trimming took off 5 bases at V and 1 base at J, with 9 bases between the two ends. The CDR3 extends over 14 amino acids. CDR3 sequence (DNA): TGTGCCAGCTCAGCTACAGTGAGCAATCAGCCCCAGCATTTT. It codes for CASSATVSNQPQHF.

V is TRBV4-2 and J is TRBJ2-5; weak D call: TRBD2 (7 bases). The CDR3 length is 15 residues. Trimming removed 4 bases at V and 5 bases at J, with 17 bases between. Germline loops: CDR1 LGHNA, CDR2 YNFKEQ. The CDR3: CASSRTGGPGETQYF. The CDR3 nucleotides read TGTGCCAGCAGCCGGACCGGGGGGCCGGGGGAGACCCAGTACTTC.